This note documents a single T cell receptor beta chain sequence. This entry belongs to a study of blood T cell repertoires in COVID-19. Across the whole study: PBMCs, B-cell-depleted T cells, or T cells were the source of the cDNA or gDNA that made up the material.

Generated by immunoSEQ multiplex PCR, the TCRdb table keeps only in-frame clones and is missing some. The table lists roughly 250,000 clones, about 85% of them singletons, with 3% in the top ten. This CDR3 is built from 17 residues. The V gene lost 2 bases and the J gene lost 0 bases, with 13 bases spanning the gap. CDR1 and CDR2 from the germline V gene are MNHNS and SASEGT. Individuals aged roughly 18 to 100 years were recruited from around 22 US areas. Researchers sorted participants into cohorts using their self-reported clinical history. The study counted Cohort 3 donors as recovered given two negative PCRs, clearance, or symptom resolution.

The chain links TRBV6-1 to TRBJ1-4, with D hard to call. The receptor comes from a woman between 45 and 60 years old who had recovered from COVID-19. Sequencing input: PBMCs or T cells enriched from blood (not recorded which). This chain's CDR3 is CASSENRFIATNEKLFF. CDR3 coding DNA: TGTGCCAGCAGTGAAAACAGATTCATTGCAACTAATGAAAAACTGTTTTTT.